This T cell receptor beta chain originates from a study of technical replicates of blood from a few donors (dated by TCRdb to the late 2010s). The method behind the library was the immunoSEQ multiplex PCR assay. Imported from immuneACCESS, the table was reduced by TCRdb to in-frame sequences with V and J called. These copies leave out some clones; in studies compared against another copy, an unresolved V gene accounts for under half, and the cause of the remainder is not known. The sample table contains fewer than 75,000 clones; only one count was recorded for around 87% of them. Clones ranked in the top ten supply 4.6% of the sample. The CDR3 holds 15 amino acids from the cysteine to the phenylalanine. The only DNA kept is the CDR3, 45 bases in frame from the first base. Deletion took 5 bases off V and 3 bases off J, with a span of 13 bases between the germline ends. Based on the germline V gene (reference sequence), the CDR1 and CDR2 sequences are MNHNY and SVGAGI.

This clone has a single count. There is no known antigen for this receptor. Base qualities were left out, and no much larger clone turns up one base away. The receptor was isolated from a human donor in good health. Some clones in this sample may be carry-over from other donors' samples. Sequencing was performed on PBMCs. The chain uses TRBV6-6 and TRBJ1-4; perhaps TRBD1 is the D gene, with 5 bases matching. The nucleotides read TGTGCCAGCAGTACTCGTCGGGGGGCTAATGAAAAACTGTTTTTT. Its product reads: CASSTRRGANEKLFF.